Below, one TCR beta chain is given with its context. The data derive from a study of cytomegalovirus exposure and HLA in healthy donors. 13 Jbeta primers and 60 Vbeta primers were used for the PCR. Sequenced by immunoSEQ multiplex PCR; TCRdb stores in-frame clones only, minus some. This table lists approximately 58,000 clones. Germline assignment: CDR1 KGHSH and CDR2 LQKENI. This CDR3 region has 15 residues. V lost 3 bases to trimming and J lost 3 bases, with 14 bases between them. This sequence joins TRBV18 and TRBJ1-2, with D hard to call. Input material: PBMCs. This sequence originates from a woman aged 18-29 years in good health and CMV-seronegative. Here the CDR3 DNA reads TGTGCCAGCTCACCTCGCGGAGGGCGGGACTATGGCTACACCTTC. Translation gives CASSPRGGRDYGYTF.